These 21 T cell receptor beta chains were all obtained from the same sample, sequenced in a study of CD8+ T cells in alopecia areata. The treatment denotes: oral pan-JAK inhibitor, 5-10 mg twice daily. As the sequencing template, cDNA was produced by extracting RNA and reverse transcribing it. Sequencing was performed with immunoSEQ multiplex PCR; in TCRdb, only in-frame clones are kept and a portion is missing. This table has just over 150,000 clones, roughly two thirds appearing once. This material consisted of CD4+ T cells sorted from blood, taken at week 4, from a patient treated with tofacitinib. These TCRs come from a human donor with alopecia areata.

The chain uses TRBV7-2 and TRBJ1-5, with 9 bases that match TRBD1. V was pared by 4 bases and J by 3 bases, with 4 bases of the junction left unmatched. CDR1 and CDR2 from the germline V gene are SGHTA and FQGNSA. The CDR3 has 15 amino acids. The CDR3 is CASSSGTGHNQPQHF. CDR3 coding DNA: TGTGCCAGCAGCTCCGGGACAGGGCACAATCAGCCCCAGCATTTT.

This rearrangement joins TRBV29-1 to TRBJ1-4; 7 positions agree with TRBD1. After removal of 7 bases from V and 4 bases from J, the junction contained 12 bases not matched to a gene. The CDR3 runs 15 residues. From germline, CDR1 is SQVTM and CDR2 ANQGSEA. CDR3 sequence: CSAQSPGQHNEKLFF. The CDR3 coding sequence is TGCAGCGCACAATCACCGGGACAGCATAATGAAAAACTGTTTTTT.

The rearrangement links TRBV11-1 to TRBJ2-5; 11 bases are a match to TRBD1. Germline loops: CDR1 SGHAT, CDR2 FQDESV (reference sequence). V lost 5 bases to trimming and J lost 5 bases; unmatched junction nucleotides: 7. The length of the CDR3 is 15 residues. The CDR3 loop is CASSPRDRGGETQYF. As DNA, the CDR3 is TGTGCCAGCAGCCCAAGGGACAGGGGGGGCGAGACCCAGTACTTC. The full variable domain, rest sourced from reference TRBV11-1 and TRBJ2-5, is EAEVAQSPRYKITEKSQAVAFWCDPISGHATLYWYRQILGQGPELLVQFQDESVVDDSQLPKDRFSAERLKGVDSTLKIQPAELGDSAMYLCASSPRDRGGETQYFGPGTRLLVL.

The chain's CDR3 is CASSLDTNTEAFF. The CDR3 nucleotides are TGTGCCAGCAGCCTGGACACGAACACTGAAGCTTTCTTT. V gene TRBV6-5 combines with J gene TRBJ1-1, with D maybe TRBD1 (5 bases). Germline loops: CDR1 MNHEY, CDR2 SVGAGI. With 6 bases removed from V and 1 base from J, the gap between germline ends came to 9 bases. The CDR3 loop spans 13 amino acids.

The J gene is TRBJ2-2, the V gene TRBV7-2; weak D call: TRBD1 (6 bases). Trimming removed 5 bases at V and 1 base at J, with 8 bases between. Germline loops: CDR1 SGHTA, CDR2 FQGNSA. The length of the CDR3 is 14 residues. The CDR3 loop is CASSQQGNTGELFF. The CDR3 nucleotides read TGTGCCAGCAGCCAACAGGGGAACACCGGGGAGCTGTTTTTT.

The chain is built from TRBV29-1 and TRBJ2-7, with D unclear. The germline CDR1 and CDR2 sequences are SQVTM and ANQGSEA. V lost 0 bases and J 0 bases, leaving 12 bases between the germline ends. The length of the CDR3 is 15 residues. CDR3 amino acids: CSVEEPTRGSYEQYF. Written as DNA, the CDR3 is TGCAGCGTTGAAGAACCCACACGCGGCTCCTACGAGCAGTACTTC.

CDR3 sequence reads: CAWSTNSPLHF. CDR3 DNA: TGTGCCTGGAGTACTAATTCACCCCTCCACTTT. V gene TRBV30 combines with J gene TRBJ1-6, with D uncertain. CDR1 and CDR2 from the germline V gene are GTSNPN and SVGIG (reference sequence). V lost 2 bases and J 6 bases, leaving 2 bases between the germline ends. CDR3 length: 11 amino acids. Drawing the rest from reference TRBV30 and TRBJ1-6, the complete variable domain is SQTIHQWPATLVQPVGSPLSLECTVEGTSNPNLYWYRQAAGRGLQLLFYSVGIGQISSEVPQNLSASRPQDRQFILSSKKLLLSDSGFYLCAWSTNSPLHFGNGTRLTVT.

This clone was recorded once. The V gene is TRBV5-6, the J gene TRBJ1-1; possible D gene TRBD1, 5 bases. This CDR3 has 14 residues. Germline assignment: CDR1 SGHDT and CDR2 YYEEEE. The V end was cut by 2 bases, the J end by 1 base, with 9 bases between. The CDR3 reads CASSFEGPNTEAFF. As DNA, the CDR3 is TGTGCCAGCAGCTTTGAGGGGCCGAACACTGAAGCTTTCTTT.

V gene TRBV7-9 combines with J gene TRBJ1-1; D is possibly TRBD1 (5 bases). This CDR3 comprises 15 residues. The germline CDR1 and CDR2 sequences are SEHNR and FQNEAQ (reference sequence). Trimming removed 2 bases at V and 4 bases at J, with 14 bases between. CDR3 region: CASSLLWGSGTEAFF. The CDR3 nucleotides read TGTGCCAGCAGCTTATTGTGGGGCTCCGGCACTGAAGCTTTCTTT.

V usage is TRBV9 and J usage is TRBJ1-6; 7 positions agree with TRBD1. CDR3 length: 12 residues. CDR1 and CDR2 (germline): SGDLS, YYNGEE. The V segment lost 5 bases and the J segment 11 bases; nucleotides outside the gene matches: 4. The CDR3 DNA reads as TGTGCCAGCAGTTTACAGGGGACACCCCTCCACTTT. Residues: CASSLQGTPLHF.

The chain employs TRBV11-2 and TRBJ1-6; tentatively, D is TRBD1 (6 bases). This CDR3 is 16 amino acids long. Germline V gives CDR1 SGHAT, CDR2 FQNNGV. V lost 7 bases to trimming and J lost 8 bases, with 21 bases between them. CDR3 sequence: CASNTGRGSLDSPLHF. The DNA for the CDR3 is TGTGCCAGCAACACTGGAAGGGGGTCCCTTGATTCACCCCTCCACTTT.

The chain recombines TRBV18 with TRBJ2-1, with D possibly matching TRBD1 (5 bases). V lost 3 bases, J lost 2 bases, and 11 bases lay in between. From germline, CDR1 is KGHSH and CDR2 LQKENI. CDR3 length equals 15 residues. CDR3 nucleotide sequence: TGTGCCAGCTCACCCGGACAACTGGCCTACAATGAGCAGTTCTTC. Its translation: CASSPGQLAYNEQFF.

The genes are TRBV20-1 and TRBJ1-1; D remains unclear. V shed 6 bases and J shed 7 bases, with 12 bases lying between them. Germline-derived CDR1 and CDR2 are DFQATT and SNEGSKA (reference sequence). This CDR3 spans 11 amino acids. CDR3 in amino acids: CSARSGVEAFF. The CDR3 DNA reads TGCAGTGCAAGAAGCGGGGTTGAAGCTTTCTTT.

V and J are TRBV2 and TRBJ2-7; 15 bases align to TRBD2. J gave up 4 bases and V 11 bases, and 3 bases lay outside the gene matches. The CDR3 has 13 residues. CDR1 and CDR2 from the germline V gene are SNHLY and FYNNEI. The CDR3 region has the DNA TGTGCCGGGACTAGCGGGGGGACTTACGAGCAGTACTTC. It translates to CAGTSGGTYEQYF.

Turning to this clone: At the DNA level, this CDR3 is encoded by other sequences in the same sample as well. The chain couples TRBV30 to TRBJ1-5, with D hard to call. CDR3 length equals 13 residues. With 0 bases removed from V and 3 bases from J, the gap between germline ends came to 6 bases. Germline CDR1 reads GTSNPN; CDR2 reads SVGIG (reference sequence). The CDR3 here is CAWSVQTNQPQHF. The DNA of the CDR3 is TGTGCCTGGAGTGTACAGACCAATCAGCCCCAGCATTTT.

A few counts support this clone. The rearrangement joins TRBV4-2 to TRBJ1-5; D is undetermined. V was clipped by 4 bases and J by 4 bases, with 14 bases between them. This CDR3 comprises 15 residues. Per germline, CDR1 LGHNA and CDR2 YNFKEQ. Here the CDR3 reads CASSLTHQDNQPQHF. The CDR3 region has the DNA TGTGCCAGCAGCCTGACCCACCAGGATAATCAGCCCCAGCATTTT.

The chain couples TRBV29-1 to TRBJ1-1; TRBD1 might be the D (5 bases). V was cut by 4 bases and J by 4 bases, with 10 bases left in between. Germline CDR1 reads SQVTM; CDR2 reads ANQGSEA. The length of the CDR3 is 12 residues. CDR3 bases: TGCAGCGTTGGGGGGACGGCCACTGAAGCTTTCTTT. Its translation: CSVGGTATEAFF.

CDR3 bases: TGTGCCTGGAGTGATCTAGCGGTGACCGGGGAGCTGTTTTTT. This sequence encodes CAWSDLAVTGELFF. The chain combines TRBV30 with TRBJ2-2, with TRBD2 matching 7 bases. Germline lookup yields CDR1 GTSNPN and CDR2 SVGIG (reference sequence). The CDR3 contains 14 residues. J lost 5 bases, V lost 1 base, and 4 bases had no gene match.

The chain recombines TRBV9 with TRBJ2-2, with TRBD1 identical over 10 bases. The germline V gene has CDR1 SGDLS and CDR2 YYNGEE. The ends lost 2 bases at V and 4 bases at J; junction bases unmatched: 2. The length of the CDR3 is 15 residues. The CDR3 sequence is CASSVRDRGTGELFF. The CDR3 nucleotides are TGTGCCAGCAGCGTCCGGGACAGGGGCACCGGGGAGCTGTTTTTT.

The chain is built from TRBV6-1 and TRBJ2-7; tentative D call: TRBD1 (5 bases). The germline V gene encodes CDR1 MNHNS and CDR2 SASEGT. V was shortened by 7 bases and J by 0 bases, with 16 bases between the two germline ends. The CDR3 totals 15 residues. The CDR3 sequence: CASTPLRGSSYEQYF. CDR3 DNA sequence: TGTGCCAGCACCCCATTAAGGGGCAGCTCCTACGAGCAGTACTTC.

The V gene is TRBV6-6, the J gene TRBJ2-3, with a weak D call TRBD1 (5 bases). The CDR3 covers 12 residues. Trimming removed 4 bases at V and 6 bases at J, with 8 bases between. Germline CDR1 MNHNY, CDR2 SVGAGI (reference sequence). CDR3 protein: CASSWTIDTQYF. The CDR3 DNA sequence: TGTGCCAGCAGTTGGACAATCGATACGCAGTATTTT.